One sample yielded the 21 T cell receptor beta chains listed below, sequenced in a study of T cell responses to AZD1222 COVID-19 vaccine. The repertoire was sequenced with immunoSEQ multiplex PCR; TCRdb's copy has only in-frame clones and lacks some. The profile shows roughly 80,000 clones, 80% to 85% of them singletons. The sample consisted of peripheral blood, taken on day 0 of AZD1222 vaccination. These receptors all come from an adult in good health.

The J gene is TRBJ1-2, the V gene TRBV3-1 (or the pseudogene TRBV3-2); 12 bases agree with TRBD1. Germline CDR1 reads LGHDT; CDR2 reads YNNKEL (reference sequence). Germline trimming cut 0 bases from V and 8 bases from J; bases unmatched to any gene: 7. The CDR3 has 16 residues. Here the CDR3 DNA reads TGTGCCAGCAGCCAAGAATGGGGACAGGGGGCGCTCGGCTACACCTTC. It translates to CASSQEWGQGALGYTF.

The V and J genes are TRBV7-2 and TRBJ2-3; D is unclear. The CDR3 loop spans 19 amino acids. Looked up from germline, CDR1 is SGHTA and CDR2 is FQGNSA. The ends were cut back, 0 bases at V and 6 bases at J, with 25 bases in the middle. The CDR3 reads CASSLATRLASSSFDTQYF. The CDR3 DNA sequence: TGTGCCAGCAGCTTAGCCACCAGACTGGCCAGCTCCTCTTTCGATACGCAGTATTTT. The full variable domain, in which reference TRBV7-2 and TRBJ2-3 provide the parts outside the CDR3, is GAGVSQSPSNKVTEKGKDVELRCDPISGHTALYWYRQSLGQGLEFLIYFQGNSAPDKSGLPSDRFSAERTGGSVSTLTIQRTQQEDSAVYLCASSLATRLASSSFDTQYFGPGTRLTVL.

CDR3: CASRTSGLYNEQFF. The CDR3 DNA reads TGTGCCAGTCGAACTAGCGGGCTATACAATGAGCAGTTCTTC. The genes are TRBV19 and TRBJ2-1; 9 nucleotides agree with TRBD2. Germline lookup yields CDR1 LNHDA and CDR2 SQIVND (reference sequence). V shed 8 bases, J shed 4 bases, and the junction held 6 bases outside the gene matches. The length of the CDR3 is 14 residues.

The chain carries TRBV7-9 and TRBJ2-5; the D is unclear. Germline CDR1 reads SEHNR; CDR2 reads FQNEAQ (reference sequence). The CDR3 consists of 15 residues. The V end was cut by 3 bases, the J end by 3 bases, with 14 bases between. The CDR3 DNA sequence: TGTGCCAGCAGCTTGGGCGCGACCGAAGAAGAGACCCAGTACTTC. Protein sequence: CASSLGATEEETQYF.

The chain has TRBV5-8 and TRBJ2-7; D possibly matches TRBD1 or TRBD2 (5 bases each). The CDR3 loop spans 13 amino acids. The ends were cut back, 3 bases at V and 5 bases at J, with 12 bases in the middle. The V gene's germline CDR1 is SGHTS and CDR2 YDEGEE. The CDR3 spells CASSSREINEQYF. The CDR3 DNA reads TGTGCCAGCAGCTCCAGGGAGATCAACGAGCAGTACTTC. Full variable domain (rest looked up from reference TRBV5-8 and TRBJ2-7): EAGVTQSPTHLIKTRGQQATLRCSPISGHTSVYWYQQALGLGLQFLLWYDEGEERNRGNFPPRFSGRQFPNYSSELNVNALELEDSALYLCASSSREINEQYFGPGTRLTVT.

The rearrangement joins TRBV7-9 to TRBJ1-1, with D tentatively TRBD1 (5 bases). In germline, CDR1 is SEHNR, CDR2 FQNEAQ (reference sequence). V was shortened by 3 bases and J by 0 bases, with 5 bases between the two germline ends. CDR3 length: 13 amino acids. The CDR3 reads CASSLTVNTEAFF. DNA for the CDR3: TGTGCCAGCAGCTTGACAGTGAACACTGAAGCTTTCTTT.

The CDR3: CASSVDGGYTDTQYF. The CDR3 DNA sequence: TGTGCCAGCAGTGTTGACGGGGGATACACAGATACGCAGTATTTT. This chain links TRBV2 with TRBJ2-3; the D gene is possibly TRBD2 (6 bases). V gave up 4 bases and J gave up 2 bases, with 13 bases separating them. The V gene's germline CDR1 is SNHLY and CDR2 FYNNEI. The CDR3 covers 15 residues.

The chain couples TRBV29-1 to TRBJ1-2; D unresolved. Trimming took 2 bases from V and 4 from J, leaving 14 bases between them. The CDR3 consists of 14 residues. Germline V gives CDR1 SQVTM, CDR2 ANQGSEA. The CDR3 DNA reads TGCAGCGTTGAAAGTCAGCCCGCAGGCTATGGCTACACCTTC. Amino acids: CSVESQPAGYGYTF.

This clone was recorded only once. This chain links TRBV1 with TRBJ2-7; the table's D call, TRBD2, was not checked against the DNA. TRBV1 is designated a pseudogene. The CDR3 covers 16 residues. CDR3 in amino acids: CTSSRDAVADSYEQYF. The CDR3 DNA reads TGCACCAGCAGCCGGGATGCGGTAGCGGACTCCTACGAGCAGTACTTC.

The chain links TRBV10-3 to TRBJ2-2; D uncertain. Germline V gene lookup returns CDR1 ENHRY and CDR2 SYGVKD. This CDR3 is 15 amino acids long. Trimming left V 1 base short and J 6 bases short, with 12 bases between. CDR3 in DNA: TGTGCCATCAGTGAGTTGGAACGCCGGTCCGGGGAGCTGTTTTTT. This translates into CAISELERRSGELFF.

This clone has just a few counts. The chain couples TRBV15 to TRBJ2-1; unclear D gene. Germline CDR1 is LNHNV and CDR2 is YYDKDF (reference sequence). V lost 0 bases to trimming and J lost 0 bases, with 6 bases between them. The CDR3 contains 15 residues. CDR3 in amino acids: CATSRDVGSYNEQFF. The CDR3 DNA sequence: TGTGCCACCAGCAGAGATGTGGGCTCCTACAATGAGCAGTTCTTC.

The chain joins TRBV9 to TRBJ1-2; D ambiguous. The CDR3 covers 12 residues. Germline CDR1 reads SGDLS; CDR2 reads YYNGEE. The germline V and J ends were trimmed by 0 bases and 8 bases, with 8 bases remaining between them. The CDR3 protein is CASSVDRGGYTF. The CDR3 DNA reads as TGTGCCAGCAGCGTAGATCGAGGGGGCTACACCTTC. The full variable domain, with the rest looked up from reference TRBV9 and TRBJ1-2, is DSGVTQTPKHLITATGQRVTLRCSPRSGDLSVYWYQQSLDQGLQFLIQYYNGEERAKGNILERFSAQQFPDLHSELNLSSLELGDSALYFCASSVDRGGYTFGSGTRLTVV.

V is TRBV9 and J is TRBJ1-3, with D possibly matching TRBD1 (5 bases). Germline assignment: CDR1 SGDLS and CDR2 YYNGEE. The CDR3 loop spans 15 amino acids. Deletions cut 4 bases from V and 2 bases from J, with 13 bases between. The CDR3 coding sequence is TGTGCCAGCAGCCCACAAGGGGCGCCTGGAAACACCATATATTTT. It encodes CASSPQGAPGNTIYF.

The chain couples TRBV30 to TRBJ1-2; D remains unclear. Trimming left V 4 bases short and J 0 bases short, with 15 bases between. The length of the CDR3 is 15 residues. Per germline, CDR1 GTSNPN and CDR2 SVGIG (reference sequence). The CDR3 nucleotides read TGTGCCTGGACTGCTCTCAGGATCCCTAACTATGGCTACACCTTC. Protein sequence: CAWTALRIPNYGYTF.

This chain uses TRBV14 with TRBJ2-3; D not resolved. Germline loops: CDR1 SGHDN, CDR2 FVKESK. The CDR3 contains 16 residues. V lost 1 base and J 0 bases, leaving 11 bases between the germline ends. CDR3 sequence reads: CASSQVFAASTDTQYF. In DNA form, the CDR3 reads TGTGCCAGCAGCCAAGTATTCGCGGCAAGCACAGATACGCAGTATTTT.

This clone turned up a few times. The chain links TRBV6-6 to TRBJ2-1, with 7 bases that match TRBD1. V trimming: 2 bases; J trimming: 6 bases; junction bases outside the gene matches: 7. CDR3 size: 15 residues. CDR1 and CDR2 from the germline V gene are MNHNY and SVGAGI (reference sequence). The CDR3 DNA follows: TGTGCCAGCAGTTACGAGGGGGCGGGTTTCAATGAGCAGTTCTTC. It codes for CASSYEGAGFNEQFF.

In its sample, this clone ranks as medium-sized (0.01 to 0.1%). This chain uses TRBV9 with TRBJ2-7; tentatively, D is TRBD1 (5 bases). V was pared by 0 bases and J by 4 bases, with 11 bases between. This CDR3 comprises 14 residues. Per germline, CDR1 SGDLS and CDR2 YYNGEE. CDR3 residues: CASSVADRDYEQYF. CDR3 nucleotides: TGTGCCAGCAGCGTAGCAGACAGAGATTACGAGCAGTACTTC.

This chain joins TRBV19 and TRBJ1-5; D call uncertain. The germline gives CDR1 LNHDA, CDR2 SQIVND (reference sequence). V lost 6 bases, J lost 1 base, and 10 bases lay in between. The CDR3 runs to 14 residues. DNA of the CDR3: TGTGCCAGTAGCCCGGGCAGAAGCAATCAGCCCCAGCATTTT. Encoded protein: CASSPGRSNQPQHF.

The CDR3, as DNA: TGTGCCAGCAGTCTCAGTTCCGGGGAGCTGTTTTTT. This sequence encodes CASSLSSGELFF. This sequence joins TRBV7-9 and TRBJ2-2; D unresolved. The CDR3 consists of 12 residues. Germline CDR1 SEHNR, CDR2 FQNEAQ (reference sequence). V lost 6 bases to trimming and J lost 6 bases, with 8 bases between them.

This clone was observed a few times. The rearrangement uses TRBV27 and TRBJ1-5; TRBD1 is a possible D gene (6 bases). The length of the CDR3 is 15 residues. Germline V gene sequence: CDR1 MNHEY, CDR2 SMNVEV (reference sequence). V lost 0 bases and J 3 bases, leaving 9 bases between the germline ends. CDR3 DNA: TGTGCCAGCAGTTTATCTGGGGGCAACAATCAGCCCCAGCATTTT. Translated, it gives CASSLSGGNNQPQHF.

The gene calls are TRBV10-2 and TRBJ2-1, with D hard to call. This CDR3 is 13 amino acids long. Trimming stripped 0 bases from V and 9 bases from J, with 9 bases between. CDR1 WSHSY and CDR2 SAAADI come from the germline V gene. CDR3 sequence: CASSESLSSEQFF. DNA of the CDR3: TGCGCCAGCAGTGAGTCGCTAAGCAGTGAGCAGTTCTTC.